This T cell receptor beta chain was identified during a study of memory CD4+ T cells and cytomegalovirus serostatus. As concerns this clone: No antigen is known for it.

The sort gate was single viable CD3+CD4+CD8-CD45RO+ cells for memory CD4+ T cells. Sequenced by immunoSEQ multiplex PCR; TCRdb stores in-frame clones only, minus some. This sample has about 59,000 clones, with roughly 75% found just once. Study results and caveats: Of 164 reported CMV TCRbeta sequences, some 70 were found in memory CD4+ repertoires.

V was trimmed by 0 bases and J by 1 base, leaving 7 bases between them. Germline lookup yields CDR1 LNHNV and CDR2 YYDKDF (reference sequence). The CDR3 contains 15 residues. The sequence was obtained from an adult in good health and CMV-seronegative. Some clones in this sample may be carry-over from other donors' samples. The chain is built from TRBV15 and TRBJ2-1, with D perhaps matching TRBD2 (6 bases). The specimen sequenced was memory CD4+ T cells from blood. CDR3 DNA sequence: TGTGCCACCAGCAGAGATGGGACTTCCTACAATGAGCAGTTCTTC. Residues: CATSRDGTSYNEQFF.